The 19 T cell receptor beta chains reported below all come from one sample, sequenced in a study of blood T cell repertoires in COVID-19. The protocol was immunoSEQ multiplex PCR, while the TCRdb copy is restricted to in-frame clones and leaves out a portion. The sample yields 100,000 to 150,000 clones, more than 75% seen once. The sample was peripheral blood. All receptors derive from a human donor in a cohort sampled during active COVID-19.

V usage is TRBV6-1 and J usage is TRBJ1-4; the D gene is possibly TRBD1 (5 bases). Trimming cost V 3 bases and J 7 bases, with 12 bases left between them. The CDR3 is 14 residues long. Germline V lookup: CDR1 MNHNS, CDR2 SASEGT. The CDR3 DNA follows: TGTGCCAGCAGTGACAGGGAATGGGGTGAAAAACTGTTTTTT. This gives the protein CASSDREWGEKLFF.

J is TRBJ1-1 and V is TRBV12-5; D possibly corresponds to TRBD1 (5 bases). This CDR3 spans 16 amino acids. Germline values: CDR1 LGHNT, CDR2 FRNRAP. The V gene lost 4 bases and the J gene lost 0 bases, with 15 bases spanning the gap. The CDR3, as DNA: TGTGCTAGTGGTTCTCCATGGGGGGACTTGAACACTGAAGCTTTCTTT. Translating gives CASGSPWGDLNTEAFF.

The V gene is TRBV5-1, the J gene TRBJ2-5, with 7 positions matching TRBD2. The CDR3 is 14 amino acids. The germline V gene has CDR1 SGHRS and CDR2 YFSETQ. J lost 1 base, V lost 2 bases, and 2 bases had no gene match. DNA for the CDR3: TGCGCCAGCAGCTTCGGGACTATCCAAGAGACCCAGTACTTC. Translated, it gives CASSFGTIQETQYF.

The V and J genes are TRBV29-1 and TRBJ2-7; D remains unclear. The CDR3 totals 11 residues. The ends were cut back, 2 bases at V and 1 base at J, with 3 bases in the middle. Germline lookup yields CDR1 SQVTM and CDR2 ANQGSEA. The CDR3 reads CSVELSYEQYF. The CDR3 DNA reads as TGCAGCGTTGAATTATCCTACGAGCAGTACTTC.

J is TRBJ2-1 and V is TRBV14; no definite D call. The CDR3 sequence is 11 residues long. Deletions cut 5 bases from V and 14 bases from J, with 13 bases between. Per germline, CDR1 SGHDN and CDR2 FVKESK. The CDR3 protein is CASSYGSSKFF. CDR3 nucleotides: TGTGCCAGCAGCTACGGTTCAAGCAAGTTCTTC.

J is TRBJ2-5 and V is TRBV9; possibly TRBD1 for D (6 bases). CDR1 is SGDLS, CDR2 YYNGEE, per germline. The V end lost 0 bases, the J end lost 5 bases, and 14 bases lay between the germline ends. CDR3 size: 15 residues. The CDR3 bases are TGTGCCAGCAGCGTAGGAGGGGGAAATTGGGAGACCCAGTACTTC. It is translated as CASSVGGGNWETQYF.

The chain links TRBV5-5 to TRBJ1-4; 8 nucleotides match TRBD1. The germline V gene encodes CDR1 SGHKS and CDR2 YYEKEE (reference sequence). The CDR3 runs to 17 residues. Trimming at V came to 0 bases and at J to 7 bases, leaving 11 bases not matched to a gene. The CDR3 is CASSLDPGTGSSEKLFF. CDR3 bases: TGTGCCAGCAGCTTGGACCCGGGGACAGGCTCATCTGAAAAACTGTTTTTT.

The chain has TRBV4-1 and TRBJ1-2, with TRBD1 matching over 9 bases. The germline gives CDR1 MGHRA, CDR2 YSYEKL. This CDR3 has 15 amino acids. The V gene end was trimmed by 1 base and the J gene end by 7 bases; junction bases not matched to a gene: 7. CDR3 nucleotides: TGCGCCAGCAGCCAAGGGTCCGGGACAGGGTTTGGCTACACCTTC. Translating it yields CASSQGSGTGFGYTF.

V is TRBV19 and J is TRBJ2-1, with a tentative D call TRBD1 (6 bases). This CDR3 has 16 amino acids. Germline lookup yields CDR1 LNHDA and CDR2 SQIVND (reference sequence). V lost 8 bases to trimming and J lost 7 bases, with 24 bases between them. This chain's CDR3 is CASQTGFGAFRNEQFF. The CDR3 nucleotides are TGTGCCAGTCAAACAGGGTTCGGGGCCTTTAGGAATGAGCAGTTCTTC. The variable domain in full, completed from reference TRBV19 and TRBJ2-1, reads DGGITQSPKYLFRKEGQNVTLSCEQNLNHDAMYWYRQDPGQGLRLIYYSQIVNDFQKGDIAEGYSVSREKKESFPLTVTSAQKNPTAFYLCASQTGFGAFRNEQFFGPGTRLTVL.

The chain employs TRBV5-6 and TRBJ2-7; 7 bases line up with TRBD1. The CDR3 totals 12 residues. The V and J ends lost 4 bases and 4 bases, in that order; junction bases with no gene match: 2. Germline values: CDR1 SGHDT, CDR2 YYEEEE. The CDR3 protein is CASSRQGYEQYF. The CDR3 DNA reads TGTGCCAGCAGCCGACAGGGTTACGAGCAGTACTTC.

This chain joins TRBV24-1 and TRBJ2-3; TRBD2 aligns across 11 bases. The V and J ends lost 2 bases and 1 base, in that order; junction bases with no gene match: 7. This CDR3 is built from 18 residues. Looked up from germline, CDR1 is KGHDR and CDR2 is SFDVKD. This CDR3 reads CATSDSFRLAGRTDTQYF. DNA of the CDR3: TGTGCCACCAGTGATTCTTTCCGACTAGCGGGACGCACAGATACGCAGTATTTT.

The rearrangement links TRBV6-5 to TRBJ1-1, with D unresolved. Germline values: CDR1 MNHEY, CDR2 SVGAGI. V dropped 0 bases and J dropped 2 bases, with 13 bases sitting between them. This CDR3 spans 16 amino acids. The CDR3 bases are TGTGCCAGCAGTTACTCGGGCCTCCGGCGTAACACTGAAGCTTTCTTT. Its protein product is CASSYSGLRRNTEAFF.

The chain joins TRBV5-4 to TRBJ1-2, with D perhaps TRBD1 (5 bases). Germline V gene sequence: CDR1 SGHNT, CDR2 YYREEE (reference sequence). This CDR3 is built from 14 residues. Trimming left V 0 bases short and J 4 bases short, with 10 bases between. Here the CDR3 reads CASSLGDRTYGYTF. CDR3 nucleotide sequence: TGTGCCAGCAGCTTGGGTGACAGAACCTATGGCTACACCTTC. The full variable domain, in which reference TRBV5-4 and TRBJ1-2 provide the parts outside the CDR3, is ETGVTQSPTHLIKTRGQQVTLRCSSQSGHNTVSWYQQALGQGPQFIFQYYREEENGRGNFPPRFSGLQFPNYSSELNVNALELDDSALYLCASSLGDRTYGYTFGSGTRLTVV.

The CDR3 loop reads CASSLAGTVGYEQYF. CDR3 DNA: TGCGCCAGCAGCTTGGCCGGGACAGTGGGTTACGAGCAGTACTTC. The V call is TRBV5-1, the J call TRBJ2-7; TRBD1 aligns across 7 bases. The CDR3 loop spans 15 amino acids. V shed 0 bases, J shed 4 bases, and the junction held 7 bases outside the gene matches. From germline, CDR1 is SGHRS and CDR2 YFSETQ.

The rearrangement links TRBV19 to TRBJ1-4, with D maybe TRBD1 (6 bases). The CDR3 totals 15 residues. Germline CDR1 and CDR2: LNHDA and SQIVND (reference sequence). The ends were cut back, 7 bases at V and 7 bases at J, with 19 bases in the middle. Written as DNA, the CDR3 is TGTGCCAGTACCCTCTTGGGGGGGGCGAGTGAAAAACTGTTTTTT. Translating it yields CASTLLGGASEKLFF.

This rearrangement joins TRBV11-1 to TRBJ2-1; 9 bases match TRBD1. There are 15 residues in the CDR3. Germline-derived CDR1 and CDR2 are SGHAT and FQDESV (reference sequence). Trimming removed 8 bases from V and 9 bases from J; junction bases left unmatched: 14. The CDR3 spells CASAFEGQGQREQFF. CDR3 coding DNA: TGTGCCAGCGCCTTTGAGGGACAGGGTCAGCGTGAGCAGTTCTTC.

The rearrangement uses TRBV6-5 and TRBJ2-7; D might be TRBD2 (5 bases). The germline V gene has CDR1 MNHEY and CDR2 SVGAGI. Trimming removed 4 bases from V and 6 bases from J, with 7 bases in between. CDR3 length equals 11 residues. CDR3 sequence reads: CASSFGVEQYF. The CDR3 DNA sequence: TGTGCCAGCAGTTTCGGGGTCGAGCAGTACTTC.

This clone appeared a few times. CDR3 nucleotide sequence: TGTGCCAGCAGCCTTCTAGCGGGATACAATGAGCAGTTCTTC. This encodes CASSLLAGYNEQFF. This chain connects TRBV5-5 to TRBJ2-1; TRBD2 matches 9 bases. Germline trimming cut 4 bases from V and 4 bases from J; bases unmatched to any gene: 3. Germline V gene data show CDR1 as SGHKS and CDR2 as YYEKEE (reference sequence). The CDR3 is 14 residues long.

The chain recombines TRBV29-1 with TRBJ2-3; D gene ambiguous. Trimming stripped 4 bases from V and 2 bases from J, with 10 bases between. The CDR3 runs to 13 residues. Germline lookup yields CDR1 SQVTM and CDR2 ANQGSEA. CDR3 in amino acids: CSVAGLNTDTQYF. The CDR3 DNA reads as TGCAGCGTTGCCGGGTTGAACACAGATACGCAGTATTTT.